Following are 14 T cell receptor beta chains from one sample sequenced in a study of identifying expanded T cells in peripheral blood (dated by TCRdb to the late 2010s). Preparation of the library involved the immunoSEQ multiplex PCR assay. TCRdb obtained this table from immuneACCESS and retained in-frame rearrangements with V and J assigned. These tables miss some clones; where compared with another copy, unresolved V genes account for less than half of the shortfall, and the remainder is unexplained. This sample gives about 90,000 clones in total; approximately 86% of them show up just once. The ten largest clones represent 5.6% of the sample. The source material was blood. These receptors were taken from a person between 18 and 75 years old in good health.

The rearrangement links TRBV6-1 to TRBJ1-1, with a tentative D call TRBD1 (6 bases). CDR1 is MNHNS and CDR2 is SASEGT in the germline V gene. Between the trimmed V and J ends, which lost 5 bases and 4 bases, there was a span of 14 bases. The CDR3 loop spans 14 amino acids. The CDR3 nucleotides read TGTGCCAGCAGTACCGGACAGTGGGGCACTGAAGCTTTCTTT. Protein product: CASSTGQWGTEAFF.

V and J are TRBV7-3 and TRBJ2-1; 7 bases align to TRBD1. CDR1 and CDR2 from the germline V gene are SGHTA and FQGTGA. The CDR3 is made up of 17 amino acids. With V trimmed by 2 bases and J by 8 bases, 15 bases remained unmatched. CDR3 DNA sequence: TGTGCCAGCAGCTTACCTGGGCAGGGGGTATATATCGATGAGCAGTTCTTC. Its protein is CASSLPGQGVYIDEQFF.

The rearrangement links TRBV4-1 to TRBJ1-1; 7 nucleotides agree with TRBD1. With V trimmed by 4 bases and J by 7 bases, 12 bases remained unmatched. This CDR3 has 15 amino acids. Per the germline V gene, CDR1 is MGHRA and CDR2 is YSYEKL. The CDR3 protein is CASSPNRDRVGEAFF. CDR3 nucleotides: TGCGCCAGCAGCCCTAACCGCGACAGGGTTGGTGAAGCTTTCTTT.

This clone occurred once. This chain links TRBV6-6 with TRBJ2-5; no reliable D call. Germline CDR1 is MNHNY and CDR2 is SVGAGI (reference sequence). The CDR3 length is 12 residues. V shed 2 bases and J shed 2 bases, with 3 bases lying between them. The CDR3 protein is CASSYSQETQYF. The CDR3 region has the DNA TGTGCCAGCAGTTACAGTCAAGAGACCCAGTACTTC.

The chain couples TRBV5-5 to TRBJ2-1, with TRBD2 identical over 7 bases. The germline CDR1 and CDR2 sequences are SGHKS and YYEKEE (reference sequence). V shed 0 bases, J shed 2 bases, and the junction held 2 bases outside the gene matches. The CDR3 totals 15 residues. This chain's CDR3 is CASSLGLAAYNEQFF. Here the CDR3 DNA reads TGTGCCAGCAGCTTGGGGCTAGCGGCCTACAATGAGCAGTTCTTC. Full variable domain (outside the CDR3, taken from reference TRBV5-5 and TRBJ2-1): DAGVTQSPTHLIKTRGQQVTLRCSPISGHKSVSWYQQVLGQGPQFIFQYYEKEERGRGNFPDRFSARQFPNYSSELNVNALLLGDSALYLCASSLGLAAYNEQFFGPGTRLTVL.

This chain links TRBV7-9 with TRBJ2-1; D perhaps matches TRBD1 (6 bases). This CDR3 is 13 amino acids long. Germline assignment: CDR1 SEHNR and CDR2 FQNEAQ (reference sequence). Trimming took off 5 bases at V and 9 bases at J, with 14 bases between the two ends. The CDR3 loop is CASSLNSGVEQFF. The DNA for the CDR3 is TGTGCCAGCAGCCTCAATTCAGGGGTTGAGCAGTTCTTC.

The V call is TRBV5-1, the J call TRBJ1-2, with D unresolved. Germline assignment: CDR1 SGHRS and CDR2 YFSETQ. V lost 1 base to trimming and J lost 6 bases, with 7 bases between them. The CDR3 has 12 amino acids. The CDR3 DNA reads as TGCGCCAGCAGCTTGTTCGGAGATGGCTACACCTTC. It encodes CASSLFGDGYTF.

The chain uses TRBV19 and TRBJ1-5; TRBD1 might be the D (6 bases). This CDR3 has 16 amino acids. V lost 4 bases and J 7 bases, leaving 20 bases between the germline ends. Germline V gene lookup returns CDR1 LNHDA and CDR2 SQIVND (reference sequence). CDR3 residues: CASSTSFTGFGQPQHF. In nucleotides, the CDR3 is TGTGCCAGTAGTACATCCTTTACAGGGTTCGGGCAGCCCCAGCATTTT.

This sequence joins TRBV7-2 and TRBJ2-1, with a tentative D call TRBD1 (6 bases). The ends were cut back, 4 bases at V and 0 bases at J, with 19 bases in the middle. This CDR3 is built from 18 residues. Germline V CDR1 and CDR2: SGHTA, FQGNSA. CDR3 amino acids: CASSSHPGHTRSYNEQFF. CDR3 in DNA: TGTGCCAGCAGCTCCCATCCGGGACACACACGCTCCTACAATGAGCAGTTCTTC.

Of note for this clone: A junction end diverges from the germline sequence, so it may reflect a read error. Different DNA sequences within this sample yield the same CDR3. This chain links TRBV30 with TRBJ1-1, with 8 bases that match TRBD1. The germline V gene encodes CDR1 GTSNPN and CDR2 SVGIG (reference sequence). The CDR3 has 15 residues. CDR3 region: CAWSVPRTGNKEAFF. The CDR3 coding sequence is TGTGCCTGGAGTGTACCCCGGACAGGGAATAAGGAAGCCTTCTTT.

The chain is built from TRBV27 and TRBJ2-3, with 7 nucleotides matching TRBD2. With 5 bases clipped from V and 4 bases from J, the junction kept 9 bases outside the gene matches. Germline V lookup: CDR1 MNHEY, CDR2 SMNVEV (reference sequence). This CDR3 has 15 amino acids. CDR3 DNA: TGTGCCAGCAGTCCATTTTCGGGGGGTGCAGATACGCAGTATTTT. It encodes CASSPFSGGADTQYF.

The DNA of the CDR3 is TGCGCCAGCAGCCTAGGGCAGCGCGCCGAGCAGTACTTC. Encoded protein: CASSLGQRAEQYF. The rearrangement links TRBV5-1 to TRBJ2-7, with D unresolved. The CDR3 spans 13 residues. Deletions cut 4 bases from V and 6 bases from J, with 14 bases between. Germline values: CDR1 SGHRS, CDR2 YFSETQ. Supplemented by reference TRBV5-1 and TRBJ2-7, the full variable domain reads KAGVTQTPRYLIKTRGQQVTLSCSPISGHRSVSWYQQTPGQGLQFLFEYFSETQRNKGNFPGRFSGRQFSNSRSEMNVSTLELGDSALYLCASSLGQRAEQYFGPGTRLTVT.

The chain links TRBV19 to TRBJ1-2; 8 nucleotides agree with TRBD1. Germline assignment: CDR1 LNHDA and CDR2 SQIVND (reference sequence). The CDR3 contains 15 residues. V shed 7 bases, J shed 5 bases, and the junction held 12 bases outside the gene matches. CDR3 DNA: TGTGCCAGTACCCCTCTCGACAGGGGAGGATATGGCTACACCTTC. Translation gives CASTPLDRGGYGYTF.

The chain recombines TRBV5-1 with TRBJ1-3, with no clear D. Germline V gene sequence: CDR1 SGHRS, CDR2 YFSETQ. The CDR3 totals 16 residues. Trimming removed 1 base from V and 0 bases from J, with 11 bases in between. CDR3 DNA: TGCGCCAGCAGCTTGACAGAAACGAGCTCTGGAAACACCATATATTTT. Encoded protein: CASSLTETSSGNTIYF. Filled out from reference TRBV5-1 and TRBJ1-3, the complete variable domain reads KAGVTQTPRYLIKTRGQQVTLSCSPISGHRSVSWYQQTPGQGLQFLFEYFSETQRNKGNFPGRFSGRQFSNSRSEMNVSTLELGDSALYLCASSLTETSSGNTIYFGEGSWLTVV.